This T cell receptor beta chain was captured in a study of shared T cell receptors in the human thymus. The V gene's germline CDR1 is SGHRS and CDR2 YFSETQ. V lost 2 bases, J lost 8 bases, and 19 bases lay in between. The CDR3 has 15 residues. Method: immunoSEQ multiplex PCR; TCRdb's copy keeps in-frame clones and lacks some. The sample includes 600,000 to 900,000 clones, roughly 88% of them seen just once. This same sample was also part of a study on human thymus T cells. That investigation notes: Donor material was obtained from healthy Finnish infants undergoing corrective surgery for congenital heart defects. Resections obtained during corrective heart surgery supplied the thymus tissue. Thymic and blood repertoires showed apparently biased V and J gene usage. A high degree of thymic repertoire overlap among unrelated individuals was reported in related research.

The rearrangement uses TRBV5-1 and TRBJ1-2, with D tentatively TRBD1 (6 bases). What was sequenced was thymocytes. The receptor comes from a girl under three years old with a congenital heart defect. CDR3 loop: CASSLEGTSKEGYTF. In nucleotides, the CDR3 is TGCGCCAGCAGCTTAGAAGGGACATCCAAAGAGGGCTACACCTTC.